A selection of T cell receptor beta chains follows, all from one sample in a study of T cell responses to AZD1222 COVID-19 vaccine. The repertoire was sequenced with immunoSEQ multiplex PCR; TCRdb's copy has only in-frame clones and lacks some. The sample carries about 99,000 clones, nearly 90% recorded once. Specimen: peripheral blood, collected on day 0 of AZD1222 vaccination. Source of these receptors: an adult in good health. CDR3s include the opening cysteine and the closing phenylalanine or tryptophan. The D gene is left open where the match is weak. Expanded clones are given a class, and other clones once, few, many or no size at all.

size	V	J	length	D	DNA	CDR3
-	TRBV2	TRBJ2-4	13	-	TGTGCCAGTTCTCCGGGGGCCAAAAACATTCAGTACTTC	CASSPGAKNIQYF
-	TRBV12-3/TRBV12-4	TRBJ1-5	13	-	TGTGCCAGCAGTACTGACAGATATCAGCCCCAGCATTTT	CASSTDRYQPQHF
-	TRBV19	TRBJ2-1	16	-	TGTGCCAGTAGTATAACGGTAGAGGGGTCCTACAATGAGCAGTTCTTC	CASSITVEGSYNEQFF
-	TRBV3-1/TRBV3-2	TRBJ1-2	14	-	TGTGCCAGCAGCCCCAGGGATCGGGACTATGGCTACACCTTC	CASSPRDRDYGYTF
-	TRBV3-1/TRBV3-2	TRBJ2-1	16	TRBD2	TGTGCCAGCAGCCAAGGGATGGCGGGAGGGGTCAATGAGCAGTTCTTC	CASSQGMAGGVNEQFF
-	TRBV11-2	TRBJ2-2	19	TRBD2	TGTGCCAGCAGCTTAGGAGTAGTGGCTAGCGGTCGTAACACCGGGGAGCTGTTTTTT	CASSLGVVASGRNTGELFF
-	TRBV7-8	TRBJ2-4	18	TRBD2	TGTGCCAGCAGCCCCGGGACTAGCGGGGGAAGGGCCAAAAACATTCAGTACTTC	CASSPGTSGGRAKNIQYF
once	TRBV4-3	TRBJ1-2	15	-	TGCGCCAGCAGCCAAGATAGGGTTGTTAAGAATGGCTACACCTTC	CASSQDRVVKNGYTF
once	TRBV5-5	TRBJ1-2	13	TRBD1	TGTGCCAGCAGCTTTACAACAGGGGCCCTCTACACCTTC	CASSFTTGALYTF
-	TRBV27	TRBJ1-2	14	TRBD1	TGTGCCAGCAGTTTATTGACAGGGGGAGATGGCTACACCTTC	CASSLLTGGDGYTF
-	TRBV19	TRBJ1-6	14	TRBD1	TGTGCCAGCACCTACGGGACAGGGGGTTCACCCCTCCACTTT	CASTYGTGGSPLHF
-	TRBV7-2	TRBJ2-3	14	-	TGTGCCAGCAGCTCGGACGGACCCACAGATACGCAGTATTTT	CASSSDGPTDTQYF
-	TRBV2	TRBJ1-1	16	TRBD1	TGTGCCAGCAGGGAAGAGCCGGGACAGGGTAACACTGAAGCTTTCTTT	CASREEPGQGNTEAFF
-	TRBV27	TRBJ2-3	16	TRBD1	TGTGCCAGCAGTTTGACCGGGACAGTAGGAGCAGATACGCAGTATTTT	CASSLTGTVGADTQYF
-	TRBV7-9	TRBJ2-5	15	TRBD1	TGTGCCAGCAGCCACTCCAGGACAGGGGGAGAGACCCAGTACTTC	CASSHSRTGGETQYF
-	TRBV9	TRBJ1-2	14	-	TGTGCCAGCAGCCCACAGGACTTTAACTATGGCTACACCTTC	CASSPQDFNYGYTF
-	TRBV7-9	TRBJ2-1	17	TRBD2	TGTGCCAGCAACCGCGGGGCCAGCGGGAGTTCCTACAATGAGCAGTTCTTC	CASNRGASGSSYNEQFF
-	TRBV5-8	TRBJ2-2	13	TRBD1	TGTGCCAGCAGCCGGCAGGGGGCCGGGGAGCTGTTTTTT	CASSRQGAGELFF
-	TRBV2	TRBJ2-7	14	-	TGTGCCAGCAGGGCTACCGGGACGACCTACGAGCAGTACTTC	CASRATGTTYEQYF
-	TRBV5-1	TRBJ1-1	13	-	TGCGCCAGCAGTCAGCGCATGAACACTGAAGCTTTCTTT	CASSQRMNTEAFF
few	TRBV27	TRBJ2-7	14	-	TGTGCCAGCAGCAGGGGGGGAACCTCCTACGAGCAGTACTTC	CASSRGGTSYEQYF
-	TRBV6-5	TRBJ1-6	12	-	TGTGCCAGCAGTTACTCGGATTCACCCCTCCACTTT	CASSYSDSPLHF
-	TRBV29-1	TRBJ1-2	14	TRBD1	TGCAGCGTTTCAGGACAGGGTTACTCCTATGGCTACACCTTC	CSVSGQGYSYGYTF
-	TRBV7-2	TRBJ1-5	14	TRBD1	TGTGCCAGCAGCCCGCAAGGCGGACAGGGCCGATGGCATTTT	CASSPQGGQGRWHF
-	TRBV5-4	TRBJ2-1	16	TRBD2	TGTGCCAGCAGCTTGGAAGGGACTAGGACTTACAATGAGCAGTTCTTC	CASSLEGTRTYNEQFF
-	TRBV21-1	TRBJ1-1	17	-	TGTGCCAGCACCCCCATGGCAGGGGCGAACAGAAACACTGAAGCTTTCTTT	CASTPMAGANRNTEAFF
once	TRBV7-6	TRBJ1-2	13	TRBD1	TGTGCCAGCAGCGCCCCAGGGGGGTTTGGCTACACCTTC	CASSAPGGFGYTF
-	TRBV7-2	TRBJ2-3	16	-	TGTGCCAGCAGCTTATGGAGCGACTACTACACAGATACGCAGTATTTT	CASSLWSDYYTDTQYF
once	TRBV7-2	TRBJ2-3	16	TRBD2	TGTGCCAGCAGCTCCAATCTAGCGGGGGGGACAGATACGCAGTATTTT	CASSSNLAGGTDTQYF
-	TRBV30	TRBJ2-1	14	-	TGTGCCTGGAGTGGGATTCCCAGCTACAATGAGCAGTTCTTC	CAWSGIPSYNEQFF
-	TRBV9	TRBJ2-3	15	TRBD2	TGTGCCAGCAGCGTAGCGACTAGCGGCACAGATACGCAGTATTTT	CASSVATSGTDTQYF
-	TRBV7-8	TRBJ1-2	14	-	TGTGCCAGCACAGAGACAACCATTAACTATGGCTACACCTTC	CASTETTINYGYTF
-	TRBV11-1	TRBJ1-1	15	-	TGTGCCAGCAGCCGGACAGCCGCCGGGGGCACTGAAGCTTTCTTT	CASSRTAAGGTEAFF
few	TRBV7-6	TRBJ2-1	16	-	TGTGCCAGCAGCTTAGCGCCAGTATCCTCCTACAATGAGCAGTTCTTC	CASSLAPVSSYNEQFF
-	TRBV9	TRBJ2-3	14	-	TGTGCCAGCAGCGTAGGTTCAGGGTCAGATACGCAGTATTTT	CASSVGSGSDTQYF
-	TRBV6-6	TRBJ2-2	15	TRBD1	TGTGCCAGCAGGGGGGACAGGGTTGACACCGGGGAGCTGTTTTTT	CASRGDRVDTGELFF
-	TRBV24-1	TRBJ2-7	14	TRBD2	TGTGCCACCAGTGATTTGGGGAGGGCCTACGAGCAGTACTTC	CATSDLGRAYEQYF
-	TRBV24-1	TRBJ2-1	17	-	TGTGCCACCAGTGATTCCCACAGGGCTCTCCCTCTCTATGAGCAGTTCTTC	CATSDSHRALPLYEQFF
-	TRBV7-2	TRBJ1-1	12	-	TGTGCCAGCAGCTTAGACGGGGGGCAAGCTTTCTTT	CASSLDGGQAFF
-	TRBV5-4	TRBJ2-1	15	-	TGTGCCAGCAGCCTTAGCGGAGGACCCTACAATGAGCAGTTCTTC	CASSLSGGPYNEQFF
-	TRBV5-1	TRBJ1-3	17	TRBD1	TGTGCCAGCAGCTTGGAAGGACAGGGGTTGTCTGGAAACACCATATATTTT	CASSLEGQGLSGNTIYF